The clone carrying this T cell receptor (beta chain) was picked up a small number of times. Here immunoSEQ multiplex PCR was the method, and the copy in TCRdb shows in-frame clones only, minus some. The sample lists about 110,000 clones; over 75% were seen once. These data originate in a study of T cell responses to AZD1222 COVID-19 vaccine. V was shortened by 3 bases and J by 8 bases, with 15 bases between the two germline ends. The CDR3 is 14 amino acids. In germline, CDR1 is SGHRS, CDR2 YFSETQ. This receptor was obtained from an adult who received the AZD1222 COVID-19 vaccine. The rearrangement links TRBV5-1 to TRBJ1-3; D gene ambiguous. The source was peripheral blood, collected 28 days after the second AZD1222 dose. Written as DNA, the CDR3 is TGCGCCAGCAGCTCAATGGGCGGGGAGCACACCATATATTTT. It codes for CASSSMGGEHTIYF.